This record concerns one T cell receptor (beta chain) sequence. Antigen unknown. CDR1 and CDR2 (germline): MNHNS, SASEGT. The trim removed 8 bases at V and 1 base at J, leaving 4 bases unmatched. The CDR3 runs to 14 residues. The entry originates in a study of response to subunit inactivated influenza vaccine. General study findings and limits: Few new T cells, the authors suggested, are recruited by each seasonal influenza vaccination.

TCRdb reanalysed the RT-PCR reads using MiXCR and keeps one entry per CDR3 protein. In the table there are roughly 630,000 distinct CDR3 sequences, 14% of which are singletons. The chain carries TRBV6-1 and TRBJ2-7; 11 positions agree with TRBD2. Sequenced material: PBMCs from blood, taken 14 to 15 days before vaccination. This receptor was identified in a man aged 45 to 65 who received an inactivated influenza vaccine. CDR3 protein: CASLAGGGSYEQYF. The CDR3 DNA reads as TGTGCCAGCCTAGCGGGAGGTGGGTCCTACGAGCAGTACTTC.